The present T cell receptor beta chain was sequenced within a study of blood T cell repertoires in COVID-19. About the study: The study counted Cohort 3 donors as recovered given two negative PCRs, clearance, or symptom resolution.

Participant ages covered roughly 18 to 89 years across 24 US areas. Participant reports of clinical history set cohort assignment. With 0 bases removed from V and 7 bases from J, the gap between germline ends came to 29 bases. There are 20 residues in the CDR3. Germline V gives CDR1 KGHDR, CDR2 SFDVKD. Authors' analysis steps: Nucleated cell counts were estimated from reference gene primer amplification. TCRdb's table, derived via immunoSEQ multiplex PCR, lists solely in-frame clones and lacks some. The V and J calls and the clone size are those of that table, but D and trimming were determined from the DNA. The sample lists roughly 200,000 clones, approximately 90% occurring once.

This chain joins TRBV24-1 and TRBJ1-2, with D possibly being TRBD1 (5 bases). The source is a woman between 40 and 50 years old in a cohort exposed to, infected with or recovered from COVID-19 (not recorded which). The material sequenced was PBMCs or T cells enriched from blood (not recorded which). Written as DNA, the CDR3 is TGTGCCACCAGTGATTTGCAGTGGTGGGTGAGGAGGGACCGAGACGGTGGCTACACCTTC. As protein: CATSDLQWWVRRDRDGGYTF.